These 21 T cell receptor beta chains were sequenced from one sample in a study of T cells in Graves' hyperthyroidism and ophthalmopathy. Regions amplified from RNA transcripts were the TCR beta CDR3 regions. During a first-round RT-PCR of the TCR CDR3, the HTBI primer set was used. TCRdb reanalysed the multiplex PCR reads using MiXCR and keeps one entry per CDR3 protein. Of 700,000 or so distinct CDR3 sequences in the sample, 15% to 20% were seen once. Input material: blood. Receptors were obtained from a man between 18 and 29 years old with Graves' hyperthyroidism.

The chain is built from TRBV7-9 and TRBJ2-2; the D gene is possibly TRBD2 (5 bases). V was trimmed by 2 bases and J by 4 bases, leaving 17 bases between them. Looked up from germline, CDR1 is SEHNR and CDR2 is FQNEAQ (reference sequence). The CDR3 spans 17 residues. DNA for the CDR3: TGTGCCAGCAGCTTAACTCTGCCGGGAACGGGCACCGGGGAGCTGTTTTTT. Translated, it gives CASSLTLPGTGTGELFF.

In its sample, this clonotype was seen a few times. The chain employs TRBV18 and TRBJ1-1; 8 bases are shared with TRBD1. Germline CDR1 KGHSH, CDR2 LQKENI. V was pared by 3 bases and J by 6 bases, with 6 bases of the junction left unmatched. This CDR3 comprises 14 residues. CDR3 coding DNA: TGTGCCAGCTCACCTGGACAGGGCTTGGCTGAAGCTTTCTTT. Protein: CASSPGQGLAEAFF.

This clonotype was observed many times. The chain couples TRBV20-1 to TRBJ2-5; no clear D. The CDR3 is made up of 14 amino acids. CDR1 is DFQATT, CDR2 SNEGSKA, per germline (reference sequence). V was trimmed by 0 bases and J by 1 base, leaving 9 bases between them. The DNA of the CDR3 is TGCAGTGCTAGAGATGGTGGGCTCCAAGAGACCCAGTACTTC. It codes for CSARDGGLQETQYF.

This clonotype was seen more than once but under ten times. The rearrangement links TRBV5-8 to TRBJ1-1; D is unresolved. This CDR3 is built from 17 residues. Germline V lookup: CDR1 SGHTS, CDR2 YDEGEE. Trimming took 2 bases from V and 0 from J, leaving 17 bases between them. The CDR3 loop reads CASSFGRLTDLNTEAFF. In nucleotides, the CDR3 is TGTGCCAGCAGCTTCGGGCGACTAACTGACCTGAACACTGAAGCTTTCTTT.

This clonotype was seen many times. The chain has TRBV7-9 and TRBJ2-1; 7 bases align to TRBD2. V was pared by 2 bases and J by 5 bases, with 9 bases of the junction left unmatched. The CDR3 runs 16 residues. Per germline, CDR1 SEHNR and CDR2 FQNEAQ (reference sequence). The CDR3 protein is CASSLRLAALHNEQFF. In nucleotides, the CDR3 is TGTGCCAGCAGCTTACGCCTAGCGGCCCTGCACAATGAGCAGTTCTTC.

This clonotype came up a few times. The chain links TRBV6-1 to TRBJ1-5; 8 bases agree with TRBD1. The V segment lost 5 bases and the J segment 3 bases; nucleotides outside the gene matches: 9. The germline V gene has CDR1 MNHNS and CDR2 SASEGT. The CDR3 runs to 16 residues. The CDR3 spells CASSPTGTGDNQPQHF. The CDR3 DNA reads TGTGCCAGCAGTCCTACGGGGACAGGAGACAATCAGCCCCAGCATTTT.

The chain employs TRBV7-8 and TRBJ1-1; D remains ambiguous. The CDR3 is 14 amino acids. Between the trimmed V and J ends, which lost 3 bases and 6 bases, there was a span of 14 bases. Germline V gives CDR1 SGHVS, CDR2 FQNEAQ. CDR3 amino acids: CASSFTFMRAEAFF. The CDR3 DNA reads TGTGCCAGCAGCTTTACTTTTATGAGGGCTGAAGCTTTCTTT.

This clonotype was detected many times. DNA for the CDR3: TGTGCCACCAGTGCTGCGGGCGGGAACACTGAAGCTTTCTTT. As protein: CATSAAGGNTEAFF. The chain couples TRBV24-1 to TRBJ1-1; D gene uncertain. The CDR3 consists of 14 residues. Germline V gene lookup returns CDR1 KGHDR and CDR2 SFDVKD. V was pared by 5 bases and J by 1 base, with 10 bases between.

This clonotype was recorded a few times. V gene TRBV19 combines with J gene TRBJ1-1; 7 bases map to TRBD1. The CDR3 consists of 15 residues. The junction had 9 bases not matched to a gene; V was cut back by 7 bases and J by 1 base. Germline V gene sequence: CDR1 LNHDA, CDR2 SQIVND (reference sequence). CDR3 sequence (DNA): TGTGCCAGTACTCGAACCGGGACAGAGAACACTGAAGCTTTCTTT. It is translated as CASTRTGTENTEAFF.

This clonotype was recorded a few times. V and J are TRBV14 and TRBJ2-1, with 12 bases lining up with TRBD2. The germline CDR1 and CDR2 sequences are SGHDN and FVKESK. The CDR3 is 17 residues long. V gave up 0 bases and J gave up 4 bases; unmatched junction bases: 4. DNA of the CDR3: TGTGCCAGCAGCCAAGAATGGGGGACTAGCGGGTACAATGAGCAGTTCTTC. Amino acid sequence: CASSQEWGTSGYNEQFF.

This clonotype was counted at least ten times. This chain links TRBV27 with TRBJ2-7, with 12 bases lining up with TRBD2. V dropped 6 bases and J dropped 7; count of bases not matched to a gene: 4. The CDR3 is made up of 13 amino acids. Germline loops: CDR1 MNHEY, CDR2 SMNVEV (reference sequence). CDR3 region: CASRFGLAGEQYF. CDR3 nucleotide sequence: TGTGCCAGCAGGTTCGGACTAGCGGGGGAGCAGTACTTC.

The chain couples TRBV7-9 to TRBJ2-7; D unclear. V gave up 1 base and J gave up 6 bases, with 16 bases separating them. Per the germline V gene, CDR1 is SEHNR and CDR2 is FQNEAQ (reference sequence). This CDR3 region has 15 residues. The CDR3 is CASSLGVRSSSEQYF. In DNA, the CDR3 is TGTGCCAGCAGCTTAGGTGTTAGAAGTTCGTCCGAGCAGTACTTC.

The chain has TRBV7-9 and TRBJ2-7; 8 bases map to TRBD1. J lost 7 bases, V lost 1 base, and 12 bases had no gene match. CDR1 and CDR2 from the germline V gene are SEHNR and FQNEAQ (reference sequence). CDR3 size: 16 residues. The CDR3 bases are TGTGCCAGCAGCTTAGGGTTCGGCAGGGGGCCTGGGGAGCAGTACTTC. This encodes CASSLGFGRGPGEQYF.

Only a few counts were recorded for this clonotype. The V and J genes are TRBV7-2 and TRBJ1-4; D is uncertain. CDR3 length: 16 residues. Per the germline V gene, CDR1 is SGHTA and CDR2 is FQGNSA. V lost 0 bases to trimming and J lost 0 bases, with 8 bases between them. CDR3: CASSLATSPTNEKLFF. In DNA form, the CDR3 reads TGTGCCAGCAGCTTAGCTACATCGCCAACTAATGAAAAACTGTTTTTT.

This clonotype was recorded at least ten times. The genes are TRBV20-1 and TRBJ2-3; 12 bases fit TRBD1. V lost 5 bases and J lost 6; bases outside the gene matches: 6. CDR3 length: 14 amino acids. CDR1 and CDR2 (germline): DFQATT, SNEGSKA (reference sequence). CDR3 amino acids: CSASPGQGADTQYF. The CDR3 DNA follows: TGCAGTGCTTCCCCGGGACAGGGGGCCGATACGCAGTATTTT.

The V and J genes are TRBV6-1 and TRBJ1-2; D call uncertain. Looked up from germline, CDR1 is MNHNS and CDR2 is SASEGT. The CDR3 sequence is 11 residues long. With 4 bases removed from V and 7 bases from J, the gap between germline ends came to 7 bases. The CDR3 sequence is CASSGGSGYTF. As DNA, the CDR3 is TGTGCCAGCAGTGGAGGTAGTGGCTACACCTTC.

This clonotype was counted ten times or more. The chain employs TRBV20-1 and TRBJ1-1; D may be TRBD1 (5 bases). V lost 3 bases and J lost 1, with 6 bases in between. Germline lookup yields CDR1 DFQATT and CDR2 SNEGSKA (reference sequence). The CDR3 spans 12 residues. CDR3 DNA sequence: TGCAGTGCTAGGACAGCGAACACTGAAGCTTTCTTT. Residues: CSARTANTEAFF.

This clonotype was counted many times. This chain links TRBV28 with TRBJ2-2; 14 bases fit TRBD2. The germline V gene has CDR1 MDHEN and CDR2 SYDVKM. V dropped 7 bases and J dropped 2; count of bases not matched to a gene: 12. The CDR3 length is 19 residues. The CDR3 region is CASTGDRGTSGRNTGELFF. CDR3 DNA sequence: TGTGCCAGCACCGGGGACAGGGGGACTAGCGGGAGAAACACCGGGGAGCTGTTTTTT.

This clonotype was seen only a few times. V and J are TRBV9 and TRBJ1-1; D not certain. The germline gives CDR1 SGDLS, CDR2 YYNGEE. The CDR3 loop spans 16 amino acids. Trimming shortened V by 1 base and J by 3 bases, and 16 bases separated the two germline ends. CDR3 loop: CASSVSSIGWDTEAFF. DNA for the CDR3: TGTGCCAGCAGCGTAAGTAGCATCGGGTGGGACACTGAAGCTTTCTTT.

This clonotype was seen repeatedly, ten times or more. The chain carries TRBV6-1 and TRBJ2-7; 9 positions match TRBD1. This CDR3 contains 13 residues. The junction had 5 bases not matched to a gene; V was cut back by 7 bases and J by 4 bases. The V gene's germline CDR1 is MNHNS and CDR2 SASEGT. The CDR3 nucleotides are TGTGCCAGCACACAGGGGGCGTCGTACGAGCAGTACTTC. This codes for CASTQGASYEQYF.

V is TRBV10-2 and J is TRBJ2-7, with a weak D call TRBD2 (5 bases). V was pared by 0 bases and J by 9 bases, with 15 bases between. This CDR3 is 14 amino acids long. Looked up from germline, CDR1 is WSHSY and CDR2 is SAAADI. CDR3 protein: CASSESSAQVGQYF. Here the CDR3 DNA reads TGCGCCAGCAGTGAGTCTAGCGCCCAGGTTGGGCAGTACTTC.